The 3 T cell receptor beta chains below come from one sample, sequenced in a study of shared clonotypes between healthy human individuals. TCRdb keeps only in-frame clones here, not all; method: immunoSEQ multiplex PCR. The repertoire includes 2 million to 2.5 million clones, roughly 90% of them detected once, and 0.3% to 0.45% sits in the top ten. The sequenced sample was naive CD4+ T cells from PBMCs. Subset of the sample: CD45RA+ positively selected. These receptors came from a man younger than 35 in good health. Some clones in this sample may be carry-over from other donors' samples.

On this clone itself: The same CDR3 can be traced to other DNA sequences in this sample. This chain joins TRBV9 and TRBJ2-3; possible D gene TRBD2, 6 bases. The ends were cut back, 2 bases at V and 0 bases at J, with 10 bases in the middle. Germline CDR1 is SGDLS and CDR2 is YYNGEE. This CDR3 comprises 15 residues. This CDR3 is CASSVSSGSTDTQYF. CDR3 sequence (DNA): TGTGCCAGCAGCGTTTCCAGCGGGAGCACAGATACGCAGTATTTT.

This chain joins TRBV5-1 and TRBJ2-1, with TRBD2 matching 9 bases. Germline CDR1 reads SGHRS; CDR2 reads YFSETQ. The CDR3 spans 16 residues. The junction had 5 bases not matched to a gene; V was cut back by 4 bases and J by 0 bases. CDR3 DNA sequence: TGCGCCAGCAGCCGGACTAGCGACTACTCCTACAATGAGCAGTTCTTC. Protein product: CASSRTSDYSYNEQFF.

This chain connects TRBV7-7 to TRBJ2-2, with 8 positions matching TRBD2. J was trimmed by 4 bases and V by 5 bases; bases with no gene match: 3. The CDR3 extends over 14 amino acids. Germline values: CDR1 SSHAT, CDR2 FNYEAQ (reference sequence). CDR3: CASSQSGSTGELFF. Here the CDR3 DNA reads TGTGCCAGCAGCCAAAGCGGGAGCACCGGGGAGCTGTTTTTT.